Listed below are T cell receptor beta chains from one sample, sequenced in a study of blood T cells in healthy people across ages. TCRdb processed the 5' RACE reads anew with MiXCR; each CDR3 protein has one entry. Among some 640,000 distinct CDR3 sequences listed, roughly 30% were seen once. Sequenced sample: blood. Receptors originate from a woman of 80 years or more in good health. The CDR3 runs from the conserved cysteine through the conserved F or W. D genes are given only for firm matches. The size of a clone is reported for some rows only, either as once, few or many, or as a class for expanded clones.

d_gene	v_gene	len	j_gene	abundance	CDR3nt	CDR3aa
NA	TRBV7-3	12	TRBJ2-1	many	TGTGCCAGCAGCTTAACAGGAGGGGAGCAGTTCTTC	CASSLTGGEQFF
NA	TRBV9	15	TRBJ1-5	NA	TGTGCCAGCAGCCCACGGGACACCGGCAATCAGCCCCAGCATTTT	CASSPRDTGNQPQHF
NA	TRBV5-1	18	TRBJ2-5	many	TGCGCCAGCAGCTTGACCCCCCTAGACCCGAGGACGGGGGAGACCCAGTACTTC	CASSLTPLDPRTGETQYF
TRBD1	TRBV7-2	14	TRBJ2-5	NA	TGTGCCAGCAGCCAGCACAGGGGTGGCGAGACCCAGTACTTC	CASSQHRGGETQYF
TRBD1	TRBV27	12	TRBJ1-2	many	TGTGCCAGCCGGGACAGCGGGACCGGCTACACCTTC	CASRDSGTGYTF
NA	TRBV12-3/TRBV12-4	15	TRBJ1-2	many	TGTGCCAGCAGTCCAAGTGGGAGGGCTAACTATGGCTACACCTTC	CASSPSGRANYGYTF
NA	TRBV7-9	15	TRBJ2-7	NA	TGTGCCAGCAGCCCAGACTCCAAAGCGCCCGACGAGCAGTACTTC	CASSPDSKAPDEQYF
NA	TRBV25-1	13	TRBJ1-1	NA	TGTGCCAGCAGGGGGCCGGGGAACACTGAAGCTTTCTTT	CASRGPGNTEAFF
NA	TRBV20-1	16	TRBJ2-2	few	TGCAGTGCTAGTAATCTCGGCAGAACCAACACCGGGGAGCTGTTTTTT	CSASNLGRTNTGELFF
TRBD1	TRBV5-1	15	TRBJ2-1	many	TGCGCCAGCAGCTTGACCGGGACAGGGGGCTATGAGCAGTTCTTC	CASSLTGTGGYEQFF
NA	TRBV6-1	17	TRBJ1-1	NA	TGCGCCAGCAGCCAACCCTCCCTCCTTACGACGGACACTGAAGCTTTCTTT	CASSQPSLLTTDTEAFF
NA	TRBV3-1	15	TRBJ1-1	few	TGTGCCAGCAGGAACGAGGACAGTATGAACACTGAAGCTTTCTTT	CASRNEDSMNTEAFF
NA	TRBV5-5	15	TRBJ1-2	few	NA	CAGSTGGSANYGCTF
NA	TRBV5-1	13	TRBJ1-1	many	TGCGCCAGCAGCTTGGCCTCGGCAGATGAAGCTTTCTTT	CASSLASADEAFF
NA	TRBV5-1	13	TRBJ1-1	NA	TGCGCCAGCAGCTTTTGGGCGGGAACTGAAGCTTTCTTT	CASSFWAGTEAFF
TRBD1	TRBV7-7	20	TRBJ2-6	many	TGTGCCAGCAGCTTAGCGCTTTTTGAGACAGGGGGGTCCGGGGCCAACGTCCTGACTTTC	CASSLALFETGGSGANVLTF
NA	TRBV12-3/TRBV12-4	14	TRBJ1-1	NA	TGTGCCAGCAAGAGGGGACTTTTGAACACTGAAGCTTTCTTT	CASKRGLLNTEAFF
TRBD1	TRBV9	16	TRBJ1-2	few	TGTGCCAGCAGCGCGCCGGGACAGGGGGAATTATATGGCTACACCTTC	CASSAPGQGELYGYTF
NA	TRBV20-1	12	TRBJ2-7	NA	TGCAGTGCTCTGAGGGACCTGAGTGAGCAGTACTTC	CSALRDLSEQYF
NA	TRBV2	13	TRBJ2-1	many	TGTGCCAGCAGCAGGGGGGGGATCAATGAGCAGTTCTTC	CASSRGGINEQFF
TRBD1	TRBV6-6	18	TRBJ1-5	few	TGTGCCAGCAGCCGTGTCCCGGGACAGGGGGTGAGCAATCAGCCCCAGCATTTT	CASSRVPGQGVSNQPQHF
NA	TRBV21-1	14	TRBJ2-2	NA	TGTGCCACCCTCAGGGGTAATAACACCGGGGAGCGGTTTTTT	CATLRGNNTGERFF
NA	TRBV27	13	TRBJ2-7	NA	TGTGCCAGCAGCCCCACAGGGATCCACGAGCAGTACTTC	CASSPTGIHEQYF
TRBD2	TRBV20-1	14	TRBJ2-7	many	TGCAGTGCTGAGACTAGCGGGGGGGATAATGAGCAGTACTTC	CSAETSGGDNEQYF
NA	TRBV4-2	14	TRBJ1-2	many	TGTGCCAGCAGCCCCCTCGTCGGGTCCTATGGCTACACCTTC	CASSPLVGSYGYTF